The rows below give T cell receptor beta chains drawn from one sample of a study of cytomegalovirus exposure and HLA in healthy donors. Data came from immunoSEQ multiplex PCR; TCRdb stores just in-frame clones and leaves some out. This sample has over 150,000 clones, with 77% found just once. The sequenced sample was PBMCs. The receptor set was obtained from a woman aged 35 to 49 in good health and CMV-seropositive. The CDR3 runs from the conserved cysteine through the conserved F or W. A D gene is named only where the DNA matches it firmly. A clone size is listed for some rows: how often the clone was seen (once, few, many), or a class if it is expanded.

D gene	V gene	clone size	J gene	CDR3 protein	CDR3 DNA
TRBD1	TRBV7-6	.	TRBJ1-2	CASSPDIGTALRGGYTF	TGTGCCAGCAGCCCCGATATAGGGACAGCCCTAAGGGGTGGCTACACCTTC
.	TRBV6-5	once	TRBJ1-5	CASRSSQGYRQPQHF	TGTGCCAGCAGGAGTTCCCAGGGGTATCGCCAGCCCCAGCATTTT
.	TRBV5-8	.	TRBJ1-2	CASSLTAYGYTF	TGTGCCAGCAGCTTGACAGCCTATGGCTACACCTTC
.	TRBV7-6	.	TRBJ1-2	CASSLAGTGNYGYTF	TGTGCCAGCAGCTTAGCGGGAACAGGAAACTATGGCTACACCTTC
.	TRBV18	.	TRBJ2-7	CASSPSVSAGQDYEQYF	TGTGCCAGCTCACCCTCGGTTTCAGCAGGTCAGGATTACGAGCAGTACTTC
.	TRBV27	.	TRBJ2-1	CASSLRGNEQFF	TGTGCCAGCAGTTTACGCGGGAATGAGCAGTTCTTC
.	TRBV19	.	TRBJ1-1	CASSTPDSQNTEAFF	TGTGCCAGTAGTACCCCGGACAGCCAGAACACTGAAGCTTTCTTT
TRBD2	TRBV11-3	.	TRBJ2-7	CASSSGLAGDEQYF	TGTGCCAGCAGCTCCGGACTAGCGGGAGACGAGCAGTACTTC
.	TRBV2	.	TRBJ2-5	CASSAFGQGQETQYF	TGTGCCAGCAGCGCGTTTGGGCAGGGACAAGAGACCCAGTACTTC
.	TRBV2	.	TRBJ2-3	CASSPLADTQYF	TGTGCCAGCAGCCCCTTAGCAGATACGCAGTATTTT
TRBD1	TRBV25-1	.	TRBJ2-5	CASSGRGQGQETQYF	TGTGCCAGCAGCGGAAGGGGACAGGGCCAAGAGACCCAGTACTTC
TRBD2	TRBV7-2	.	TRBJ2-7	CASSWTLTGGLGEQYF	TGTGCCAGCAGCTGGACGCTTACGGGGGGGCTGGGTGAGCAGTACTTC
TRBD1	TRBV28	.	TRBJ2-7	CASRFPGTETYEQYF	TGTGCCAGCAGGTTCCCCGGGACAGAAACCTACGAGCAGTACTTC
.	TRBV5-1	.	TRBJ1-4	CASSLEGPSNEKLFF	TGCGCCAGCAGCTTGGAGGGGCCTTCTAATGAAAAACTGTTTTTT
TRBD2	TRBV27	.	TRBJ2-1	CASSLRRGGYNEQFF	TGTGCCAGCAGTTTAAGGCGGGGGGGATACAATGAGCAGTTCTTC
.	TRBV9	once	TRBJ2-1	CASSPQGWGTHNEQFF	TGTGCCAGCAGCCCCCAGGGGTGGGGGACACATAATGAGCAGTTCTTC
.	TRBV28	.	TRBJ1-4	CASSPGGGVKLFF	TGTGCCAGCAGCCCGGGGGGAGGTGTAAAACTGTTTTTT
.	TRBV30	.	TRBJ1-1	CAWGRGANTEAFF	TGTGCCTGGGGGAGGGGCGCAAACACTGAAGCTTTCTTT
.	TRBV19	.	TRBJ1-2	CASRRQGNYGYTF	TGTGCCAGTAGAAGGCAGGGAAACTATGGCTACACCTTC
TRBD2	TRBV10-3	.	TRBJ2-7	CAISPTSGSYEQYF	TGTGCCATCAGCCCGACTAGCGGATCATACGAGCAGTACTTC
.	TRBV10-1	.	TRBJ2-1	CASSSGFYNEQFF	TGCGCCAGCAGTTCGGGATTTTACAATGAGCAGTTCTTC
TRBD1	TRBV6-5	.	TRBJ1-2	CASSYSTGNYGYTF	TGTGCCAGCAGTTACTCGACAGGGAACTATGGCTACACCTTC